Listed below are T cell receptor beta chains from one sample, sequenced in a study of tumor-infiltrating lymphocytes in primary liver carcinoma. MiXCR, run by TCRdb on the multiplex PCR reads, gives a single entry per CDR3 protein. The table lists about 310,000 distinct CDR3 sequences, less than 75% of them singletons. The specimen was peripheral blood. These receptor sequences come from a man aged 35-49 years with primary liver carcinoma and hepatitis B virus infection. CDR3s include the opening cysteine and the closing phenylalanine or tryptophan. The D gene is left open where the match is weak. Rows give clone size only sometimes, using once, few, many, or a class for an expanded clone.

cdr3_aa: CASSYPRDRSSYEQYF
cdr3_nt: TGTGCCAGCAGTTACCCCCGGGACAGGAGCTCCTACGAGCAGTACTTC
j_call: TRBJ2-7
d_call: TRBD1
v_call: TRBV6-2/TRBV6-3
clone_size: many

cdr3_aa: CASSSSGTGTYNEQLF
cdr3_nt: TGTGCCAGCAGCTCATCCGGGACAGGGACCTACAATGAGCAGCTCTTC
j_call: TRBJ2-1
d_call: TRBD1
v_call: TRBV7-8
clone_size: NA

cdr3_aa: CASSELSGTVGSNTGELFF
cdr3_nt: TGCGCCAGTAGTGAACTATCGGGGACAGTGGGAAGTAACACCGGGGAGCTGTTTTTT
j_call: TRBJ2-2
d_call: TRBD1
v_call: TRBV10-1
clone_size: NA

cdr3_aa: CSVGVTGLIDTQYF
cdr3_nt: TGCAGCGTTGGGGTCACGGGGCTCATAGATACGCAGTATTTT
j_call: TRBJ2-3
d_call: NA
v_call: TRBV29-1
clone_size: NA

cdr3_aa: CASSQGNYGYTF
cdr3_nt: TGTGCCAGCAGTCAGGGGAACTATGGCTACACCTTC
j_call: TRBJ1-2
d_call: NA
v_call: TRBV4-3
clone_size: many

cdr3_aa: CAWSGRGETQYF
cdr3_nt: TGTGCCTGGAGCGGCAGGGGGGAGACCCAGTACTTC
j_call: TRBJ2-5
d_call: TRBD1
v_call: TRBV30
clone_size: NA

cdr3_aa: CSVEDNRGATEAFF
cdr3_nt: TGCAGCGTTGAAGATAACAGGGGAGCCACTGAAGCTTTCTTT
j_call: TRBJ1-1
d_call: TRBD1
v_call: TRBV29-1
clone_size: many

cdr3_aa: CASRPTLTGNTEAFF
cdr3_nt: TGTGCCAGCAGGCCAACCCTGACAGGGAACACTGAAGCTTTCTTT
j_call: TRBJ1-1
d_call: NA
v_call: TRBV6-5
clone_size: few

cdr3_aa: CSVARGRDGGEKLFF
cdr3_nt: TGCAGCGTTGCCCGGGGCAGGGATGGAGGTGAAAAACTGTTTTTT
j_call: TRBJ1-4
d_call: NA
v_call: TRBV29-1
clone_size: many

cdr3_aa: CASSQESATVTQYF
cdr3_nt: TGCGCCAGCAGCCAGGAATCGGCCACAGTTACGCAGTATTTT
j_call: TRBJ2-3
d_call: NA
v_call: TRBV4-3
clone_size: NA

cdr3_aa: CASSSGQGRNEQFF
cdr3_nt: TGTGCCAGCAGCTCGGGACAGGGGCGCAATGAGCAGTTCTTC
j_call: TRBJ2-1
d_call: TRBD1
v_call: TRBV5-4
clone_size: few

cdr3_aa: CAYSLPGSLRDKNIQYF
cdr3_nt: TGTGCCTACAGCCTCCCAGGGAGTTTGAGGGATAAAAACATTCAGTACTTC
j_call: TRBJ2-4
d_call: NA
v_call: TRBV6-2/TRBV6-3
clone_size: NA

cdr3_aa: CASSAPGIQLIETQYF
cdr3_nt: TGTGCCAGCAGTGCTCCAGGGATCCAGTTAATAGAGACCCAGTACTTC
j_call: TRBJ2-5
d_call: NA
v_call: TRBV7-8
clone_size: few

cdr3_aa: CASSMTAGNQPQHF
cdr3_nt: TGTGCCAGCAGTATGACAGCGGGAAATCAGCCCCAGCATTTT
j_call: TRBJ1-5
d_call: NA
v_call: TRBV7-8
clone_size: many

cdr3_aa: CASSRQGNSYGYTF
cdr3_nt: TGTGCCAGCAGTCGACAGGGGAACAGCTATGGCTACACCTTC
j_call: TRBJ1-2
d_call: TRBD1
v_call: TRBV6-5
clone_size: few

cdr3_aa: CASSLVGASGNEQFF
cdr3_nt: TGTGCCAGCAGTTTAGTTGGGGCATCTGGGAATGAGCAGTTCTTC
j_call: TRBJ2-1
d_call: NA
v_call: TRBV28
clone_size: many

cdr3_aa: CSSSAEGQETHYF
cdr3_nt: TGCAGCTCATCGGCGGAGGGCCAAGAGACCCACTACTTC
j_call: TRBJ2-5
d_call: NA
v_call: TRBV29-1
clone_size: NA

cdr3_aa: CTSSLAAGIPSYEQYF
cdr3_nt: TGTACCAGCAGCCTAGCGGCGGGCATACCATCCTACGAGCAGTACTTC
j_call: TRBJ2-7
d_call: TRBD2
v_call: TRBV11-1
clone_size: NA

cdr3_aa: CASSWGQGDTEAFF
cdr3_nt: TGTGCCAGCAGCTGGGGACAGGGGGACACTGAAGCTTTCTTT
j_call: TRBJ1-1
d_call: TRBD1
v_call: TRBV5-1
clone_size: many

cdr3_aa: CASGDPPLGELFF
cdr3_nt: TGTGCCAGCGGCGATCCCCCGCTCGGGGAGCTGTTTTTT
j_call: TRBJ2-2
d_call: NA
v_call: TRBV6-1
clone_size: many